A single sample is the source of the 20 T cell receptor beta chains below, sequenced in a study of blood T cell repertoires in COVID-19. Method: immunoSEQ multiplex PCR; TCRdb's copy keeps in-frame clones and lacks some. Among more than 250,000 clones listed, approximately 85% were seen once. Sequencing was done on a sample of PBMCs or T cells enriched from blood (not recorded which). The receptors derive from a young man who had recovered from COVID-19.

This clone came up once. The rearrangement joins TRBV6-5 to TRBJ1-5; D call uncertain. CDR1 is MNHEY, CDR2 SVGAGI, per germline. The CDR3 loop spans 15 amino acids. Trimming took 5 bases from V and 2 from J, leaving 13 bases between them. Written as DNA, the CDR3 is TGTGCCAGCAGTCCCACGGGATTAGGCAATCAGCCCCAGCATTTT. Translating gives CASSPTGLGNQPQHF.

The genes are TRBV7-2 and TRBJ2-7, with D perhaps TRBD2 (6 bases). The CDR3 is 13 amino acids. Trimming removed 4 bases from V and 10 bases from J, with 17 bases in between. Germline loops: CDR1 SGHTA, CDR2 FQGNSA. This CDR3 reads CASSSGYRLVQYF. The DNA for the CDR3 is TGTGCCAGCAGCTCCGGATACCGACTAGTTCAGTACTTC.

The chain is built from TRBV5-6 and TRBJ2-2; the D gene is possibly TRBD1 (5 bases). Trimming stripped 5 bases from V and 4 bases from J, with 9 bases between. CDR3 length: 13 amino acids. The germline CDR1 and CDR2 sequences are SGHDT and YYEEEE. The CDR3 spells CASSPRGTGELFF. In nucleotides, the CDR3 is TGTGCCAGCAGTCCTAGGGGCACCGGGGAGCTGTTTTTT.

The rearrangement uses TRBV3-1 (or the pseudogene TRBV3-2) and TRBJ1-2; D gene unclear. Germline V gene data show CDR1 as LGHDT and CDR2 as YNNKEL (reference sequence). The CDR3 has 14 amino acids. Deletions cut 2 bases from V and 4 bases from J, with 11 bases between. The DNA for the CDR3 is TGTGCCAGCAGCCAACTCGAGAACCTCTATGGCTACACCTTC. It yields the protein CASSQLENLYGYTF.

The chain recombines TRBV21-1 with TRBJ1-6; the table's D call, TRBD1, was not checked against the DNA. TRBV21-1 is a pseudogene locus. The CDR3 is made up of 21 amino acids. The DNA of the CDR3 is TGTGCCAGCAGCAAAGCGCGGCAGGGTACCCTTCAGGGGTCCTATAATTCACCCCTCCACTTT. It is translated as CASSKARQGTLQGSYNSPLHF.

This chain uses TRBV19 with TRBJ1-3; D not certain. The V and J ends lost 8 bases and 1 base respectively, with 6 bases between them. CDR1 and CDR2 from the germline V gene are LNHDA and SQIVND (reference sequence). The CDR3 covers 12 residues. As DNA, the CDR3 is TGTGCCAGTTCTTTTTCTGGAAACACCATATATTTT. Amino acids: CASSFSGNTIYF.

The chain has TRBV4-2 and TRBJ2-3; 8 nucleotides line up with TRBD2. This CDR3 spans 17 amino acids. V lost 1 base to trimming and J lost 6 bases; unmatched junction nucleotides: 12. Germline CDR1 is LGHNA and CDR2 is YNFKEQ. CDR3 sequence (DNA): TGTGCCAGCAGCCAAGTAGGGACCCGGGGGGGCCCCGATACGCAGTATTTT. The encoded protein is CASSQVGTRGGPDTQYF.

This chain links TRBV10-1 with TRBJ2-7; 12 bases align to TRBD2. The length of the CDR3 is 16 residues. CDR1 is WNHNN, CDR2 SYGVQD, per germline (reference sequence). V was clipped by 3 bases and J by 2 bases; unmatched bases: 5. Here the CDR3 DNA reads TGCGCCAGCAGTGACCGACTAGCGGGGGCCGCCTACGAGCAGTACTTC. Its translation is CASSDRLAGAAYEQYF.

J is TRBJ1-2 and V is TRBV9; 9 nucleotides agree with TRBD1. J lost 4 bases, V lost 3 bases, and 7 bases had no gene match. In germline, CDR1 is SGDLS, CDR2 YYNGEE. CDR3 length: 15 residues. The CDR3 region is CASSATNRGPYGYTF. The CDR3 bases are TGTGCCAGCAGCGCGACAAACAGGGGGCCCTATGGCTACACCTTC.

The rearrangement uses TRBV7-9 and TRBJ1-2; TRBD1 might be the D (5 bases). The CDR3 length is 15 residues. CDR1 SEHNR and CDR2 FQNEAQ come from the germline V gene (reference sequence). Between the trimmed V and J ends, which lost 4 bases and 3 bases, there was a span of 15 bases. CDR3 protein: CASSSRARADYGYTF. In DNA, the CDR3 is TGTGCCAGCAGCTCAAGGGCCAGGGCTGACTATGGCTACACCTTC. Using reference TRBV7-9 and TRBJ1-2 for the parts outside the CDR3, the full variable domain is DTGVSQNPRHKITKRGQNVTFRCDPISEHNRLYWYRQTLGQGPEFLTYFQNEAQLEKSRLLSDRFSAERPKGSFSTLEIQRTEQGDSAMYLCASSSRARADYGYTFGSGTRLTVV.

The rearrangement links TRBV5-1 to TRBJ2-3; tentatively, D is TRBD2 (5 bases). Looked up from germline, CDR1 is SGHRS and CDR2 is YFSETQ. The V gene lost 0 bases and the J gene lost 1 base, with 12 bases spanning the gap. This CDR3 comprises 16 residues. DNA for the CDR3: TGCGCCAGCAGCTTGGGCCGGGGAGTCGGCACAGATACGCAGTATTTT. Protein product: CASSLGRGVGTDTQYF. Full variable domain (missing parts from reference TRBV5-1 and TRBJ2-3): KAGVTQTPRYLIKTRGQQVTLSCSPISGHRSVSWYQQTPGQGLQFLFEYFSETQRNKGNFPGRFSGRQFSNSRSEMNVSTLELGDSALYLCASSLGRGVGTDTQYFGPGTRLTVL.

This clone was found once. V gene TRBV5-1 combines with J gene TRBJ1-1, with 11 bases that match TRBD1. The trim removed 3 bases at V and 4 bases at J, leaving 2 bases unmatched. The CDR3 contains 14 residues. Germline values: CDR1 SGHRS, CDR2 YFSETQ. The CDR3 here is CASSSGTGGTEAFF. The CDR3 nucleotides read TGCGCCAGCAGCTCCGGGACAGGGGGCACTGAAGCTTTCTTT.

This clone came up a few times. The chain recombines TRBV5-1 with TRBJ1-1; the match to TRBD1 covers 8 bases. The germline CDR1 and CDR2 sequences are SGHRS and YFSETQ. With 4 bases clipped from V and 6 bases from J, the junction kept 8 bases outside the gene matches. CDR3 size: 14 residues. CDR3 protein: CASSTGQGSAEAFF. CDR3 in DNA: TGCGCCAGCAGCACAGGACAGGGTTCAGCTGAAGCTTTCTTT.

This clone appeared many times. Other DNA sequences in this sample translate to the same CDR3. The chain employs TRBV6-5 and TRBJ2-7; 10 positions agree with TRBD1. The length of the CDR3 is 15 residues. With V trimmed by 3 bases and J by 4 bases, 6 bases remained unmatched. Germline V gives CDR1 MNHEY, CDR2 SVGAGI. The CDR3 is CASSYRDRGFYEQYF. Written as DNA, the CDR3 is TGTGCCAGCAGTTATAGGGACAGGGGCTTTTACGAGCAGTACTTC.

The chain has TRBV10-3 and TRBJ2-2; perhaps TRBD1 as D (7 bases). The CDR3 length is 14 residues. Germline lookup yields CDR1 ENHRY and CDR2 SYGVKD. V was shortened by 8 bases and J by 5 bases, with 15 bases between the two germline ends. CDR3 coding DNA: TGTGCCATCCGCGGGGCAGGGGGGACCGGGGAGCTGTTTTTT. This sequence encodes CAIRGAGGTGELFF.

This clone occurred once. The V gene is TRBV5-6, the J gene TRBJ2-6, with 8 bases lining up with TRBD1. Per germline, CDR1 SGHDT and CDR2 YYEEEE. The CDR3 consists of 17 residues. The V and J ends lost 5 bases and 0 bases, in that order; junction bases with no gene match: 7. The CDR3 DNA reads as TGTGCCAGCAGTTTCGGGACAGGAAGCTCTGGGGCCAACGTCCTGACTTTC. It specifies CASSFGTGSSGANVLTF. The variable domain in full, completed from reference TRBV5-6 and TRBJ2-6, reads DAGVTQSPTHLIKTRGQQVTLRCSPKSGHDTVSWYQQALGQGPQFIFQYYEEEERQRGNFPDRFSGHQFPNYSSELNVNALLLGDSALYLCASSFGTGSSGANVLTFGAGSRLTVL.

This sequence joins TRBV6-1 and TRBJ1-5; TRBD1 aligns across 9 bases. V shed 3 bases and J 7 bases; nucleotides not matched to a gene: 13. The germline gives CDR1 MNHNS, CDR2 SASEGT. CDR3 length: 17 residues. CDR3 residues: CASSEWTGEGLRQPQHF. DNA for the CDR3: TGTGCCAGCAGTGAGTGGACAGGGGAAGGGCTACGGCAGCCCCAGCATTTT.

The rearrangement joins TRBV5-6 to TRBJ1-2; D not resolved. The germline CDR1 and CDR2 sequences are SGHDT and YYEEEE. This CDR3 has 12 amino acids. Trimming shortened V by 1 base and J by 4 bases, and 5 bases separated the two germline ends. As DNA, the CDR3 is TGTGCCAGCAGCTTGCCCAGCTATGGCTACACCTTC. This translates into CASSLPSYGYTF.

The chain has TRBV11-1 and TRBJ2-7; the D is unclear. V gave up 4 bases and J gave up 2 bases, with 3 bases separating them. Germline CDR1 and CDR2: SGHAT and FQDESV (reference sequence). This CDR3 is built from 11 residues. CDR3 amino acids: CASSSTYEQYF. The DNA for the CDR3 is TGTGCCAGCAGCTCCACCTACGAGCAGTACTTC.

The DNA for the CDR3 is TGTGCCAGCAGTCCTCCAGGGGGCGGATCACCCCTCCACTTT. Amino acid sequence: CASSPPGGGSPLHF. The rearrangement links TRBV6-5 to TRBJ1-6; 8 bases line up with TRBD1. This CDR3 is 14 amino acids long. Germline V gene sequence: CDR1 MNHEY, CDR2 SVGAGI. The trim removed 5 bases at V and 10 bases at J, leaving 7 bases unmatched.